The 14 T cell receptor beta chains reported below all come from one sample, sequenced in a study of T cell repertoires in cytomegalovirus infection. Each CDR3 protein is one row after TCRdb ran MiXCR on the reads. This sample carries about a million distinct CDR3 sequences, around 32% of them seen once, and the ten largest clones take about an eighth. No cognate antigen is known for these TCRs. The sequencing used cultured CD8+ T cells from PBMCs, collected from culture after CMV antigen stimulation. The origin of the receptors is a human donor in good health (CMV status not recorded). Some clones in this sample may be carry-over from other donors' samples.

This clonotype was counted only a few times. The rearrangement uses TRBV2 and TRBJ1-2; unclear D gene. The V gene lost 3 bases and the J gene lost 4 bases, with 9 bases spanning the gap. CDR1 SNHLY and CDR2 FYNNEI come from the germline V gene. This CDR3 is 13 amino acids long. In nucleotides, the CDR3 is TGTGCCAGCAGTGAGGCTTTCGTCTATGGCTACACCTTC. This sequence encodes CASSEAFVYGYTF.

V gene TRBV27 combines with J gene TRBJ1-6; the D gene is possibly TRBD1 (5 bases). The CDR3 consists of 17 residues. Per germline, CDR1 MNHEY and CDR2 SMNVEV (reference sequence). V lost 3 bases and J lost 7, with 19 bases in between. The CDR3, as DNA: TGTGCCAGCAGTTTCATACAATCTAGGGGAGGCAATTCACCCCTCCACTTT. This translates into CASSFIQSRGGNSPLHF.

This clonotype showed up just a few times. The chain joins TRBV20-1 to TRBJ1-2, with 9 bases aligning to TRBD1. The CDR3 is made up of 13 amino acids. Per the germline V gene, CDR1 is DFQATT and CDR2 is SNEGSKA (reference sequence). J lost 4 bases, V lost 5 bases, and 5 bases had no gene match. The CDR3 nucleotides read TGCAGTGCTCGGGACAGGGCCGGCTATGGCTACACCTTC. Translating it yields CSARDRAGYGYTF.

The genes are TRBV6-5 and TRBJ1-2; D gene ambiguous. The germline CDR1 and CDR2 sequences are MNHEY and SVGAGI. V was clipped by 0 bases and J by 6 bases, with 5 bases between them. The CDR3 runs 12 residues. CDR3 in amino acids: CASSYSGNGYTF. DNA for the CDR3: TGTGCCAGCAGTTACTCAGGGAATGGCTACACCTTC.

This clonotype has just a few counts. The V gene is TRBV6-2 or TRBV6-3, the J gene TRBJ2-1, with no clear D. Germline V gene sequence: CDR1 MNHEY, CDR2 SVGEGT. The CDR3 extends over 13 amino acids. Trimming removed 10 bases from V and 6 bases from J, with 16 bases in between. The CDR3 is CATSSGLFNEQFF. CDR3 in DNA: TGTGCCACTTCATCGGGCCTTTTCAATGAGCAGTTCTTC.

This chain uses TRBV7-9 with TRBJ2-3; a weak D match, TRBD2 (5 bases). Trimming pared 3 bases from V and 6 bases from J, leaving 19 bases between. The CDR3 spans 16 residues. Germline loops: CDR1 SEHNR, CDR2 FQNEAQ (reference sequence). The CDR3 nucleotides read TGTGCCAGCAGCTTTGTCGGACTGACGATGACCGATACGCAGTATTTT. The encoded protein is CASSFVGLTMTDTQYF.

There are a few counts of this clonotype. The CDR3 loop is CASSWGRTYEQYF. The CDR3 DNA reads as TGTGCCAGCAGTTGGGGACGGACCTACGAGCAGTACTTC. The chain has TRBV27 and TRBJ2-7, with D perhaps being TRBD1 or TRBD2 (5 bases each). The CDR3 extends over 13 amino acids. Per germline, CDR1 MNHEY and CDR2 SMNVEV (reference sequence). Trimming took 4 bases from V and 2 from J, leaving 9 bases between them.

This CDR3 is CASSVSGGSEQFF. DNA of the CDR3: TGTGCCAGTAGTGTCTCGGGGGGAAGTGAGCAGTTCTTC. This chain uses TRBV19 with TRBJ2-1; 7 bases agree with TRBD2. With V trimmed by 5 bases and J by 9 bases, 7 bases remained unmatched. Germline-derived CDR1 and CDR2 are LNHDA and SQIVND (reference sequence). This CDR3 contains 13 residues. Based on the CDR3 plus reference TRBV19 and TRBJ2-1, the full variable domain is DGGITQSPKYLFRKEGQNVTLSCEQNLNHDAMYWYRQDPGQGLRLIYYSQIVNDFQKGDIAEGYSVSREKKESFPLTVTSAQKNPTAFYLCASSVSGGSEQFFGPGTRLTVL.

The chain is built from TRBV24-1 and TRBJ2-3; no definite D call. Germline V gives CDR1 KGHDR, CDR2 SFDVKD. Trimming took off 4 bases at V and 2 bases at J, with 9 bases between the two ends. The CDR3 runs to 14 residues. The CDR3 DNA reads TGTGCCACCAGTGACTCCTGGGACACAGATACGCAGTATTTT. It is translated as CATSDSWDTDTQYF.

The chain recombines TRBV29-1 with TRBJ2-2; D remains unclear. CDR3 size: 13 residues. V was shortened by 5 bases and J by 1 base, with 8 bases between the two germline ends. Germline lookup yields CDR1 SQVTM and CDR2 ANQGSEA. This CDR3 is CSVFPGNTGELFF. CDR3 in DNA: TGCAGCGTTTTTCCAGGGAACACCGGGGAGCTGTTTTTT.

This clonotype was found a few times. The chain carries TRBV19 and TRBJ2-7; no definite D call. The CDR3 has 13 residues. Germline CDR1 LNHDA, CDR2 SQIVND (reference sequence). V gave up 5 bases and J gave up 0 bases, with 8 bases separating them. The CDR3 region has the DNA TGTGCCAGTAGTGCTTCCAGCTCCTACGAGCAGTACTTC. It encodes CASSASSSYEQYF.

V usage is TRBV19 and J usage is TRBJ2-7; D might be TRBD1 (6 bases). CDR1 is LNHDA and CDR2 is SQIVND in the germline V gene (reference sequence). V was clipped by 10 bases and J by 2 bases, with 15 bases between them. The CDR3 has 13 amino acids. CDR3 loop: CATGRDNTYEQYF. The CDR3 nucleotides read TGTGCCACCGGCCGGGACAATACCTACGAGCAGTACTTC.

Comment on this clonotype: A read error may explain this, as a much larger clone is one base away. V usage is TRBV12-3 or TRBV12-4 and J usage is TRBJ1-2; a possible D gene is TRBD1 (5 bases). V was pared by 5 bases and J by 4 bases, with 11 bases between. The CDR3 covers 13 residues. The CDR3 DNA is TGTGCCAGCAGTCCGGGACGGATCTATGGCTACACCTTC. This sequence encodes CASSPGRIYGYTF.

This clonotype showed up just a few times. This chain uses TRBV6-2 or TRBV6-3 with TRBJ2-7; possible D gene TRBD1, 6 bases. This CDR3 spans 13 amino acids. Germline CDR1 is MNHEY and CDR2 is SVGEGT. V lost 5 bases and J lost 4, with 12 bases in between. The CDR3 bases are TGTGCCAGCAGTCGACAGGCAGTATACGAGCAGTACGTC. Protein sequence: CASSRQAVYEQYV.